A selection of T cell receptor beta chains follows, all from one sample in a study of regulatory T cells in long-lasting Graves disease. Each CDR3 protein gets one entry after TCRdb re-called the multiplex PCR reads with MiXCR. Of under 450,000 distinct CDR3 sequences in the sample, around 22% were seen once. The sequencing here drew on peripheral blood mononuclear cells (PBMCs), taken when the disease was refractory, from a patient treated with antithyroid drugs. The receptors shown here come from a female donor with Graves disease. CDR3s include the opening cysteine and the closing phenylalanine or tryptophan. Fields, in order: J gene, D gene, clone size, V gene, CDR3 DNA, CDR3 protein. The D gene is left open where the match is weak. Clone size is given for some rows only: seen once, a few or many times, or a class if the clone is expanded.

>TRBJ1-1|.|.|TRBV7-3
TGTGCCAGCAGCCAGCAGAGGGGTCGGTCGGCTTTCTTT
CASSQQRGRSAFF
>TRBJ2-7|TRBD1|.|TRBV4-1
TGCGCCAGCAGCCAAGACGGGACAGGGTCAACGTACGAGCAGTACTTC
CASSQDGTGSTYEQYF
>TRBJ2-5|.|many|TRBV12-3/TRBV12-4
TGTGCCAGCAGTCTCAAACTGGGCATGGCCCAGTACTTC
CASSLKLGMAQYF
>TRBJ1-6|.|.|TRBV7-3
TGTGCCAGCAGCTCCGCTTCGGCACCCCTCCACTTT
CASSSASAPLHF
>TRBJ2-5|TRBD1|many|TRBV11-2
TGTGCCAGCAGCTCTCCACGAGGGGACAGGGGTGGGGAGACCCAGTACTTC
CASSSPRGDRGGETQYF
>TRBJ2-7|TRBD1|few|TRBV7-2
TGTGCCAGCAGCCTCGGACAGGGTATGAGCTCCTACGAGCAGTACTTC
CASSLGQGMSSYEQYF
>TRBJ1-6|TRBD1|many|TRBV5-1
TGCGCCAGCAGCTTGGAGGGACAGAATTCACCCCTCCACTTT
CASSLEGQNSPLHF
>TRBJ1-1|TRBD1|.|TRBV5-1
TGCGCCAGCATGCCCAAGACAGGGAGCACTGAAGCTTTCTTT
CASMPKTGSTEAFF
>TRBJ1-5|TRBD1|.|TRBV28
TGTGCCAGCAGTTTCAGGGGGCGCGATCAGCCCCAGCATTTT
CASSFRGRDQPQHF
>TRBJ2-5|TRBD2|.|TRBV6-1
TGTGCCAGCAGGCCTTCCGGGAGGGCCCAAGAGACCCAGTACTTC
CASRPSGRAQETQYF